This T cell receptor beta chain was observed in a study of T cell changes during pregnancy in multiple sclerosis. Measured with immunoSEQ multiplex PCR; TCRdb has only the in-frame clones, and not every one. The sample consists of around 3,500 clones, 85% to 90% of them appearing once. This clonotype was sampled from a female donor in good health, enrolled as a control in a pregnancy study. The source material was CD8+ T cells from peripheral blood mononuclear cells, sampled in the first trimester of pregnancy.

The CDR3 DNA is TGTGCCTGGAGGGGAGACTACGGCTCCTACGAGCAGTACTTC. This sequence encodes CAWRGDYGSYEQYF. V and J are TRBV30 and TRBJ2-7; TRBD2 might be the D (5 bases). V lost 3 bases and J lost 0, with 12 bases in between. This CDR3 has 14 residues. Germline-derived CDR1 and CDR2 are GTSNPN and SVGIG (reference sequence).